What follows are 10 T cell receptor beta chains derived from one specimen sequenced in a study of technical replicates of blood from four donors. Repertoires were generated with immunoSEQ multiplex PCR, while TCRdb's copy carries only in-frame clones and drops some. The repertoire has more than 90,000 clones, approximately 95% of them found once; the top ten carry 0.2% to 0.3%. Sequencing used T cells isolated from PBMCs. These receptors were collected from a human donor in good health.

The V gene is TRBV29-1, the J gene TRBJ2-3; TRBD1 matches 9 bases. Germline CDR1 SQVTM, CDR2 ANQGSEA. The CDR3 runs 13 residues. Trimming at V came to 7 bases and at J to 3 bases, leaving 5 bases not matched to a gene. CDR3 bases: TGCAGCGCCGGGGACAGGGTGACAGATACGCAGTATTTT. The encoded protein is CSAGDRVTDTQYF.

The chain joins TRBV4-2 to TRBJ2-7; a possible D gene is TRBD2 (5 bases). From germline, CDR1 is LGHNA and CDR2 YNFKEQ. V lost 1 base and J 2 bases, leaving 15 bases between the germline ends. The CDR3 contains 16 residues. CDR3 region: CASSQGADLSPYEQYF. Here the CDR3 DNA reads TGTGCCAGCAGCCAAGGGGCGGACTTATCCCCCTACGAGCAGTACTTC.

This chain uses TRBV5-1 with TRBJ2-7, with 9 bases that match TRBD2. The germline CDR1 and CDR2 sequences are SGHRS and YFSETQ. This CDR3 is built from 15 residues. J was trimmed by 0 bases and V by 0 bases; bases with no gene match: 1. In nucleotides, the CDR3 is TGCGCCAGCAGCTTGGGCGGGAGGGCCTCCTACGAGCAGTACTTC. Translated: CASSLGGRASYEQYF.

The rearrangement links TRBV5-6 to TRBJ2-3, with a possible D match to TRBD1 (6 bases). CDR1 and CDR2 from the germline V gene are SGHDT and YYEEEE. V dropped 4 bases and J dropped 4 bases, with 13 bases sitting between them. The CDR3 spans 14 residues. The CDR3 sequence is CASSADDRSDTQYF. The CDR3 DNA reads TGTGCCAGCAGCGCGGATGACAGGTCAGATACGCAGTATTTT.

The rearrangement links TRBV5-6 to TRBJ2-7; 9 bases agree with TRBD1. Trimming took 0 bases from V and 6 from J; bases not matched to a gene: 10. CDR3 length: 16 amino acids. CDR1 SGHDT and CDR2 YYEEEE come from the germline V gene. CDR3 protein: CASSLGGWTGDSEQYF. The CDR3 bases are TGTGCCAGCAGCTTGGGTGGGTGGACAGGGGATAGCGAGCAGTACTTC.

The chain joins TRBV10-3 to TRBJ2-5; the match to TRBD2 covers 14 bases. CDR1 is ENHRY and CDR2 is SYGVKD in the germline V gene. The CDR3 spans 14 residues. With V trimmed by 6 bases and J by 5 bases, 2 bases remained unmatched. The CDR3 region has the DNA TGTGCCATCAGGGGGACTAGCGGGAGTGAGACCCAGTACTTC. Protein: CAIRGTSGSETQYF.

The V gene is TRBV10-2, the J gene TRBJ2-6; perhaps TRBD1 as D (6 bases). V was trimmed by 6 bases and J by 0 bases, leaving 6 bases between them. The CDR3 runs to 14 residues. CDR1 is WSHSY, CDR2 SAAADI, per germline. The CDR3 sequence: CASRTGSGANVLTF. CDR3 nucleotide sequence: TGCGCCAGCAGGACAGGCTCTGGGGCCAACGTCCTGACTTTC.

V is TRBV25-1 and J is TRBJ2-2; tentatively, D is TRBD1 (7 bases). Germline CDR1 MGHDK, CDR2 SYGVNS. The CDR3 sequence is 13 residues long. Trimming left V 4 bases short and J 14 bases short, with 17 bases between. The CDR3 nucleotides are TGTGCCAGCAGTGGGACTAACGACAGGGTCCTGTTTTTT. Protein product: CASSGTNDRVLFF.

The chain is built from TRBV7-8 and TRBJ2-7; perhaps TRBD2 as D (6 bases). There are 15 residues in the CDR3. Trimming removed 1 base from V and 5 bases from J, with 15 bases in between. CDR1 SGHVS and CDR2 FQNEAQ come from the germline V gene. For the CDR3, the DNA is TGTGCCAGCAGCTTAGTGGGGGGTTCGTCTGACGAGCAGTACTTC. Its translation: CASSLVGGSSDEQYF.

V usage is TRBV9 and J usage is TRBJ2-1, with D perhaps TRBD1 (6 bases). This CDR3 comprises 15 residues. Deletions cut 0 bases from V and 10 bases from J, with 17 bases between. The germline V gene has CDR1 SGDLS and CDR2 YYNGEE. CDR3 sequence (DNA): TGTGCCAGCAGCGTAGGGCTGGACAGAACGAACGAGCAGTTCTTC. It encodes CASSVGLDRTNEQFF. Full variable domain (outside the CDR3, taken from reference TRBV9 and TRBJ2-1): DSGVTQTPKHLITATGQRVTLRCSPRSGDLSVYWYQQSLDQGLQFLIQYYNGEERAKGNILERFSAQQFPDLHSELNLSSLELGDSALYFCASSVGLDRTNEQFFGPGTRLTVL.